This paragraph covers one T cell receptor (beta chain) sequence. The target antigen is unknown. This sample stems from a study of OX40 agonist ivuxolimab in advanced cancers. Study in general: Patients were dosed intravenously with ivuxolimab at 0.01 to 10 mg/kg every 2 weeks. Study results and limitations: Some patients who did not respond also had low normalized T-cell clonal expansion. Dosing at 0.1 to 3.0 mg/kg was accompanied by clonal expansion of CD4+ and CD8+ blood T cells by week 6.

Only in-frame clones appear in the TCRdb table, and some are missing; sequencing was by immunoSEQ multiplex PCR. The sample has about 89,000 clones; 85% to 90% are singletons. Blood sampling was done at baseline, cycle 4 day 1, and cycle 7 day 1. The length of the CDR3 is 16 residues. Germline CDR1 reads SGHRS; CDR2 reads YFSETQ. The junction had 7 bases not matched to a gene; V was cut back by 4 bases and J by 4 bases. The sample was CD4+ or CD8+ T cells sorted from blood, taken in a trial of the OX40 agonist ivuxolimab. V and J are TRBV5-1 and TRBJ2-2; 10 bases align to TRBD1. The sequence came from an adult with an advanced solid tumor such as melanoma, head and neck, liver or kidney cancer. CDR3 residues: CASSATGGIITGELFF. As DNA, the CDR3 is TGCGCCAGCAGCGCGACAGGGGGCATAATCACCGGGGAGCTGTTTTTT.